The sequence of this T cell receptor beta chain was determined in a study of T cell responses to AZD1222 COVID-19 vaccine. The method was immunoSEQ multiplex PCR; TCRdb's version includes in-frame clones alone and lacks a portion of them. The sample includes 60,000 or so clones, 84% of them seen just once. This CDR3 region has 17 residues. Trimming pared 1 base from V and 8 bases from J, leaving 21 bases between. Germline values: CDR1 SGHVS, CDR2 FQNEAQ. Source: peripheral blood, taken on day 0 of AZD1222 vaccination. The genes are TRBV7-8 and TRBJ2-4, with a weak D call TRBD1 (5 bases). This clonotype was obtained from an adult in good health. CDR3 sequence (DNA): TGTGCCAGCAGCTTAGGGACAACGATTCTTAGCAGGCACATTCAGTACTTC. It codes for CASSLGTTILSRHIQYF.